This TCR beta chain was captured by sequencing in a study of T-cell reconstitution after alpha-beta-depleted transplantation in children (dated by TCRdb to 2016 to 2017). For the study in its entirety: Using TCR repertoire profiling, the study quantitatively followed how T-cell immune reconstitution unfolded in children after TCRalphabeta/CD19-depleted allogeneic hematopoietic cell transplantation.

CDR1 and CDR2, looked up from the germline V gene, are MDHEN and SYDVKM. The CDR3 has 13 amino acids, counting the end cysteine and phenylalanine. Only CDR3 DNA remains: 39 bases, in frame from the first base. Comments on this clonotype: It lacks a known antigen. One junction end disagrees with the germline gene, perhaps due to a read error.

The receptor library was made with PCR. TCRdb names Illumina HiSeq 2500 as the instrument used. TCR libraries were prepared with molecular barcoding, using unique molecular identifiers to normalize TCRbeta repertoire quantification. TCRdb handled the public reads itself, with Q25 trimming in fastp and clone calling in MiXCR, and kept productive beta chains. CDR3 protein sequences are deduplicated, and each keeps its most common genes and DNA. The sample table records around 530,000 distinct CDR3 sequences; 30% to 35% of these occur just once. The ten largest make up around 2.5% of the sample. This specimen was PBMCs from the stem cell graft donor, taken from the stem cell graft. The clonotype comes from a human donor who donated a stem cell graft to a child with aplastic anemia. The chain is encoded by TRBV28 joined to TRBJ2-1; 9 bases in the middle match TRBD2. The DNA sequence is TGTGCCAGCAGTTCCAGACTAGCGGCCCCTTGGGGTTTC. This codes for CASSSRLAAPWGF.